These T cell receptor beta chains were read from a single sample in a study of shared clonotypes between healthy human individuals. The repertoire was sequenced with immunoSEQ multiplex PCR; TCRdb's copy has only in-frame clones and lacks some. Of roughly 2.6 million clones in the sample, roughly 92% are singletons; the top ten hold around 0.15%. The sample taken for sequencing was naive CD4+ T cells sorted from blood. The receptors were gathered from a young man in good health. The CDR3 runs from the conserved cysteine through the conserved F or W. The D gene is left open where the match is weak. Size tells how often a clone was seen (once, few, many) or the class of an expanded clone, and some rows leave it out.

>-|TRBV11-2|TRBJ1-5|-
CASTKPGQPQHF
TGTGCCAGCACCAAGCCAGGTCAGCCCCAGCATTTT
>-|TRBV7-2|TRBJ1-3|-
CASSLNPGDSGNTIYF
TGTGCCAGCAGCTTAAATCCCGGGGACTCTGGAAACACCATATATTTT
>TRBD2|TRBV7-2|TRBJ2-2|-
CASSLAAGVNTGELFF
TGTGCCAGCAGCTTGGCGGCGGGGGTGAACACCGGGGAGCTGTTTTTT
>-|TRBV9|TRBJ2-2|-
CASSVESGNTGELFF
TGTGCCAGCAGCGTAGAGTCGGGAAACACCGGGGAGCTGTTTTTT
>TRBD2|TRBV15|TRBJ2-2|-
CATRRGGNTGELFF
TGTGCCACCAGGCGGGGGGGGAACACCGGGGAGCTGTTTTTT
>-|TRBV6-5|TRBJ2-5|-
CASSRTVQETQYF
TGTGCCAGCAGTAGGACTGTACAAGAGACCCAGTACTTC
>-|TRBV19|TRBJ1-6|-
CASSPDGAGSPLHF
TGTGCCAGTAGTCCCGATGGGGCTGGTTCACCCCTCCACTTT
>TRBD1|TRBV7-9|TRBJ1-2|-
CASSLGAGGQGDGYTF
TGTGCCAGCAGCTTAGGGGCTGGAGGACAGGGGGATGGCTACACCTTC
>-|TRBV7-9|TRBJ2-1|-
CASSPGTHTYNEQFF
TGTGCCAGCAGCCCCGGGACTCACACCTACAATGAGCAGTTCTTC
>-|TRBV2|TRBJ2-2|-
CATSGVNTGELFF
TGTGCCACCTCTGGGGTGAACACCGGGGAGCTGTTTTTT
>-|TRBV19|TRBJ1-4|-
CASREQTNEKLFF
TGTGCCAGTCGGGAACAGACTAATGAAAAACTGTTTTTT
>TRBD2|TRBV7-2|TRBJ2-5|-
CASSLTSGGGETQYF
TGTGCCAGCAGCTTGACTAGCGGGGGCGGGGAGACCCAGTACTTC
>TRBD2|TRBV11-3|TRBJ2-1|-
CASSAPGAGGLNEQFF
TGTGCCAGCAGCGCACCCGGGGCGGGAGGGCTCAATGAGCAGTTCTTC
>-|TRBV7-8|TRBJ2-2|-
CASSFGAAGELFF
TGTGCCAGCAGCTTTGGGGCAGCGGGGGAGCTGTTTTTT
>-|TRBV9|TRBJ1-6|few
CASSVEGRQNSPLHF
TGTGCCAGCAGCGTAGAGGGCAGACAGAATTCACCCCTCCACTTT
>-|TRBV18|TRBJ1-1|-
CASSPRVRGTQNTEAFF
TGTGCCAGCTCACCACGGGTTCGAGGGACACAGAACACTGAAGCTTTCTTT
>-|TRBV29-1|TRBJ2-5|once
CSVDEPQEAQYF
TGCAGCGTTGACGAGCCCCAGGAGGCCCAGTACTTC
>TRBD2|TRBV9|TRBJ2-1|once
CASSVGSSGRPLSSYNEQFF
TGTGCCAGCAGCGTAGGGTCTAGCGGGAGACCCTTGAGCTCCTACAATGAGCAGTTCTTC
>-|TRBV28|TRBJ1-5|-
CASSSQGPGRNQPQHF
TGTGCCAGCAGTTCCCAGGGCCCCGGGAGAAATCAGCCCCAGCATTTT
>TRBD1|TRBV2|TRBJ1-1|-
CASSGQGATEAFF
TGTGCCAGCAGTGGACAGGGTGCCACTGAAGCTTTCTTT
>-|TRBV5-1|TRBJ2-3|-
CASSLGGTTSTDTQYF
TGCGCCAGCAGCTTGGGGGGAACAACTAGCACAGATACGCAGTATTTT
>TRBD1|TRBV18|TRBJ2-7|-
CASSQQTGAAAYEQYF
TGTGCCAGCTCACAACAGACAGGGGCCGCAGCCTACGAGCAGTACTTC
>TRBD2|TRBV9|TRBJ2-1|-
CASSVSLAGDHSYNEQFF
TGTGCCAGCAGCGTCAGTCTAGCGGGCGATCACTCCTACAATGAGCAGTTCTTC
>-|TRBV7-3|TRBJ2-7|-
CASSSGPRPFYEQYF
TGTGCCAGCAGCTCCGGGCCTCGGCCATTCTACGAGCAGTACTTC
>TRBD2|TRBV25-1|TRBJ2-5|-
CASTGRGVQETQYF
TGTGCCAGCACCGGGCGGGGGGTACAAGAGACCCAGTACTTC
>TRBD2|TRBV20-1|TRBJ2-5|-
CSAAGEETQYF
TGCAGTGCAGCGGGGGAAGAGACCCAGTACTTC
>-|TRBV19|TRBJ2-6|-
CASSSLSSGANVLTF
TGTGCCAGTAGTAGTCTGAGCTCTGGGGCCAACGTCCTGACTTTC
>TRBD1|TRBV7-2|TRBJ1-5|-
CASSLAGQGYQPQHF
TGTGCCAGCAGCTTAGCGGGACAGGGGTACCAGCCCCAGCATTTT
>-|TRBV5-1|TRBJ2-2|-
CASSLTAPGRHTGELFF
TGCGCCAGCAGCTTGACCGCCCCAGGGAGGCACACCGGGGAGCTGTTTTTT
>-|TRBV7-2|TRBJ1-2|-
CASSRPTLGGYTF
TGTGCCAGCAGCCGACCCACCCTTGGGGGCTACACCTTC
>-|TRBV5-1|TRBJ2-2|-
CASSLAPRGTGELFF
TGCGCCAGCAGCTTGGCTCCTCGGGGGACCGGGGAGCTGTTTTTT
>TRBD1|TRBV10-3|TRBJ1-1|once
CAISPDRGSTEAFF
TGTGCCATCAGCCCCGACAGGGGAAGTACTGAAGCTTTCTTT
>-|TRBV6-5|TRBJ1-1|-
CASADRGPGSTEAFF
TGTGCCAGCGCTGACAGAGGGCCAGGGTCCACTGAAGCTTTCTTT
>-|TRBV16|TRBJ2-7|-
CASSQSPPPYEQYF
TGTGCCAGCAGCCAATCCCCCCCACCATACGAGCAGTACTTC
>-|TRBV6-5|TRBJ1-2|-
CASSYLQGGYTF
TGTGCCAGCAGTTACTTACAGGGCGGCTACACCTTC
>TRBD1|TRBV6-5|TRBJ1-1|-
CASSSRGEAFF
TGTGCCAGCAGTTCCAGGGGGGAAGCTTTCTTT
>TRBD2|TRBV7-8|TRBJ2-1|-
CASSLATSGGYNEQFF
TGTGCCAGCAGCTTAGCTACTAGCGGGGGATACAATGAGCAGTTCTTC
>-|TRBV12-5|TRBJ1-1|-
CASGQDLNAEAFF
TGTGCTAGTGGACAGGACCTGAACGCTGAAGCTTTCTTT
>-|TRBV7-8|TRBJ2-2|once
CASTSGTETGELFF
TGTGCCAGCACCTCTGGCACGGAGACCGGGGAGCTGTTTTTT
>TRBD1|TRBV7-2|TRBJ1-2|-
CARRGLFYGYTF
TGTGCCAGAAGGGGGCTATTCTATGGCTACACCTTC
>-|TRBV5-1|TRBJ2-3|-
CASSLDRGSTDTQYF
TGCGCCAGCAGCTTGGATCGGGGCTCCACAGATACGCAGTATTTT
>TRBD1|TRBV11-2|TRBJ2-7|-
CASKLGAGNAGGYEQYF
TGTGCCAGCAAATTGGGGGCGGGCAACGCAGGGGGCTACGAGCAGTACTTC
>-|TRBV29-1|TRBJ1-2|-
CSVGDGAGDYTF
TGCAGCGTGGGGGATGGGGCAGGCGACTACACCTTC
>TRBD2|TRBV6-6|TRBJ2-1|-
CASSTGGGDEQFF
TGTGCCAGCAGTACGGGAGGGGGGGATGAGCAGTTCTTC
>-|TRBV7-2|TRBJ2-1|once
CASSLVGYNEQFF
TGTGCCAGCAGCTTAGTAGGCTACAATGAGCAGTTCTTC
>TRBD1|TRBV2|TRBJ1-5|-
CASRAGGYNQPQHF
TGTGCCAGCAGAGCAGGGGGGTACAATCAGCCCCAGCATTTT
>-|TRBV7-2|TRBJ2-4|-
CASSPMSLAKNIQYF
TGTGCCAGCAGCCCCATGTCCCTAGCCAAAAACATTCAGTACTTC
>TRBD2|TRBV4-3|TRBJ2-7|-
CASSQGHSSGNHKYEQYF
TGCGCCAGCAGCCAAGGCCATTCCAGCGGGAATCATAAGTACGAGCAGTACTTC
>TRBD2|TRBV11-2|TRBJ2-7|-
CASSLRLVTGGGEQYF
TGTGCCAGCAGCTTACGCCTGGTAACAGGCGGGGGCGAGCAGTACTTC
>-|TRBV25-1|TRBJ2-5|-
CASSAQTGIGETQYF
TGTGCCAGCAGTGCCCAAACGGGTATTGGCGAGACCCAGTACTTC
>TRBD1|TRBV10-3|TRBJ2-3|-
CAISELTGTGLHTQYF
TGTGCCATCAGTGAGCTCACCGGGACAGGGCTCCATACGCAGTATTTT
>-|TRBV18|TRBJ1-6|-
CASSPDGMNSPLHF
TGTGCCAGCTCACCGGACGGCATGAATTCACCCCTCCACTTT
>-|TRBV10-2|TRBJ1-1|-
CASSEYGGSTEAFF
TGCGCCAGCAGTGAGTACGGGGGGTCTACTGAAGCTTTCTTT
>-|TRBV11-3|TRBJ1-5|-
CASMGDGYSNQPQHF
TGTGCCAGCATGGGGGACGGCTATAGCAATCAGCCCCAGCATTTT
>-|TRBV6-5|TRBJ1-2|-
CASSRGGLVYTF
TGTGCCAGCAGTAGAGGGGGATTGGTCTACACCTTC